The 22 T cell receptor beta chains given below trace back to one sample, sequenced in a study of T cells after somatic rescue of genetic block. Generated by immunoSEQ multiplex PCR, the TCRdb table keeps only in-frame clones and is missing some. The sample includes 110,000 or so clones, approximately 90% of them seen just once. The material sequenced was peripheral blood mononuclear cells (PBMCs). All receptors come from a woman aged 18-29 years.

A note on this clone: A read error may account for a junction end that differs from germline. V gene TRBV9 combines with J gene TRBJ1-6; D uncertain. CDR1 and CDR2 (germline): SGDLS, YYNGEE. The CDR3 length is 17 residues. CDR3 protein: CASSVRGGSSYDSPLHF. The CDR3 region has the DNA TGTGCCAGCAGCGTACGGGGTGGTAGCTCCTATGATTCACCCCTCCACTTT.

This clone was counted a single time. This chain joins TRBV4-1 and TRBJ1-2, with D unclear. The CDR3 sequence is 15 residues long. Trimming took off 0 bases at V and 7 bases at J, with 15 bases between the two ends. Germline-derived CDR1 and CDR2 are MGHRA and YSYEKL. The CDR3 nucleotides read TGCGCCAGCAGCCAAGATGAAGTGCGAGGTCGTGGCTACACCTTC. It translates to CASSQDEVRGRGYTF.

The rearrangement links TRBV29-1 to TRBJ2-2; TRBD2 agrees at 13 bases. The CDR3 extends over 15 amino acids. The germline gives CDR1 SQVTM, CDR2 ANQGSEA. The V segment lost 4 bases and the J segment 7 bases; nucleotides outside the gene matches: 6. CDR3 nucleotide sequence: TGCAGCGTTGTACTAGCGGGGGGGCCCGGCGGGGAGCTGTTTTTT. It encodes CSVVLAGGPGGELFF.

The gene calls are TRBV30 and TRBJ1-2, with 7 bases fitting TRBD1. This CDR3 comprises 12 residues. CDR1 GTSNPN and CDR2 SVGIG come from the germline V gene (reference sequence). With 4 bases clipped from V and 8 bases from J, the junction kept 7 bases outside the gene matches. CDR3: CAWTSGGSGYTF. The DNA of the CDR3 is TGTGCCTGGACCTCAGGGGGATCCGGCTACACCTTC.

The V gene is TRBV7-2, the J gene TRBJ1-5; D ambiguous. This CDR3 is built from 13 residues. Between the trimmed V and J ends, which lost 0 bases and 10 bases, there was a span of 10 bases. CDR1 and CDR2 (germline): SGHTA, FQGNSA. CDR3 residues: CASSLAGIEPQHF. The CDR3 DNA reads TGTGCCAGCAGCTTAGCCGGGATCGAACCCCAGCATTTT.

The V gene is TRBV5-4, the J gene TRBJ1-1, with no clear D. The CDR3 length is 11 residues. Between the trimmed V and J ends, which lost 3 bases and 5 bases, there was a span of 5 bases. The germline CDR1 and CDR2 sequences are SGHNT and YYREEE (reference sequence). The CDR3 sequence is CASSSPTEAFF. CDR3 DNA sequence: TGTGCCAGCAGCTCCCCGACTGAAGCTTTCTTT.

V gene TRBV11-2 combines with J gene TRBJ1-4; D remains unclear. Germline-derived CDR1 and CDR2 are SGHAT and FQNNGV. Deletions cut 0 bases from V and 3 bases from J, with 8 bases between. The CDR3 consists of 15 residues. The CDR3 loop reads CASSLEGPANEKLFF. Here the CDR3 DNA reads TGTGCCAGCAGCTTAGAGGGCCCGGCTAATGAAAAACTGTTTTTT.

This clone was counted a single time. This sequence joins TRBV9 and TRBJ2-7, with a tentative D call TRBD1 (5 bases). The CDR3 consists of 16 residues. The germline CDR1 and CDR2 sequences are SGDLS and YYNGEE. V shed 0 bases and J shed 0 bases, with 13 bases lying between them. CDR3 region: CASSVAGRAPSYEQYF. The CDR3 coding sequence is TGTGCCAGCAGCGTAGCGGGCAGGGCTCCCTCCTACGAGCAGTACTTC.

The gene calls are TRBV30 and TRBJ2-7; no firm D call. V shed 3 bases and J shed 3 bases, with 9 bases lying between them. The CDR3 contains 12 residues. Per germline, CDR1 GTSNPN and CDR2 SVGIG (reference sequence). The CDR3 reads CAWSHNLYEQYF. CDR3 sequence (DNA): TGTGCCTGGAGCCACAACCTCTACGAGCAGTACTTC.

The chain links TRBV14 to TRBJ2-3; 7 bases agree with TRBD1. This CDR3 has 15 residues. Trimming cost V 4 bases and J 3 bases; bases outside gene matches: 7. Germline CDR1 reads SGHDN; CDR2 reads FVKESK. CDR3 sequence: CASSPTGWSTDTQYF. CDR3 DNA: TGTGCCAGCAGCCCGACAGGGTGGAGTACAGATACGCAGTATTTT.

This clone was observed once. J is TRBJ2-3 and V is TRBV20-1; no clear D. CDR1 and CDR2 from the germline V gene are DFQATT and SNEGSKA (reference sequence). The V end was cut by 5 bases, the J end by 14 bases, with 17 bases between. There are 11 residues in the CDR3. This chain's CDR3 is CSAVSLQSPYF. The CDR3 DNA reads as TGCAGTGCTGTCTCGCTTCAATCTCCGTATTTT.

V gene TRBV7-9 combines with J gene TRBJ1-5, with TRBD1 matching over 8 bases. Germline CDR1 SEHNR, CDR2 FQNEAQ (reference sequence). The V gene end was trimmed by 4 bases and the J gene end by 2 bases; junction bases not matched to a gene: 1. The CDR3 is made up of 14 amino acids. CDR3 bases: TGTGCCAGCAGCTCAGGGGGCGGCAATCAGCCCCAGCATTTT. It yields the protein CASSSGGGNQPQHF.

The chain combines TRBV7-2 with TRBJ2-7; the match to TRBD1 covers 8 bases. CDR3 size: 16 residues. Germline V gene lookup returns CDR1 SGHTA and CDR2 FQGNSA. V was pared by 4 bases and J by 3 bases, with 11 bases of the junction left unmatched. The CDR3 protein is CASSSIHSGQVYEQYF. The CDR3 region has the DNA TGTGCCAGCAGCTCGATTCACTCGGGACAGGTCTACGAGCAGTACTTC.

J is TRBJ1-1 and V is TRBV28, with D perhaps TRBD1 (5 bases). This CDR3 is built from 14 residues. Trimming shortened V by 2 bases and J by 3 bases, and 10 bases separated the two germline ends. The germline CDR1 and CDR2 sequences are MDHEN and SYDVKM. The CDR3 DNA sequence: TGTGCCAGCAGTTTAGGGCGGGGGGACACTGAAGCTTTCTTT. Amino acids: CASSLGRGDTEAFF.

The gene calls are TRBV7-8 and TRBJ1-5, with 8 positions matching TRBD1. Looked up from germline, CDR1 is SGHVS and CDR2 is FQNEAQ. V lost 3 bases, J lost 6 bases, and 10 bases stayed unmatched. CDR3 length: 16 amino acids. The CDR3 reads CASSFSVQGAVQPQHF. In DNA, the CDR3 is TGTGCCAGCAGCTTTAGTGTCCAGGGGGCTGTTCAGCCCCAGCATTTT.

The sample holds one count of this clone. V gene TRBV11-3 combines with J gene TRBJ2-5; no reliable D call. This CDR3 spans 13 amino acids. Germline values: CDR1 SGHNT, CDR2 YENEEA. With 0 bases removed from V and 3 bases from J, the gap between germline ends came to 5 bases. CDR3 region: CASSLDFKETQYF. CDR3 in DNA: TGTGCCAGCAGCTTAGATTTTAAAGAGACCCAGTACTTC.

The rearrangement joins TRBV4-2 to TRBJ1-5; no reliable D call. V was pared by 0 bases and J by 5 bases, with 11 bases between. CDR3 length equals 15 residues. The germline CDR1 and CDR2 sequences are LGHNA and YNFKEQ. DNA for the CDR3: TGTGCCAGCAGCCAAGAGGCACAGCAGGATCAGCCCCAGCATTTT. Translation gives CASSQEAQQDQPQHF.

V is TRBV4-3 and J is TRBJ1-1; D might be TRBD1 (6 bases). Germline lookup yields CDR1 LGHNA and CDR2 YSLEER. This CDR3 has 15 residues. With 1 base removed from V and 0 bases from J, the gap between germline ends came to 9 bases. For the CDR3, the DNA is TGCGCCAGCAGCCAAGTTAACAGGGTGAACACTGAAGCTTTCTTT. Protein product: CASSQVNRVNTEAFF.

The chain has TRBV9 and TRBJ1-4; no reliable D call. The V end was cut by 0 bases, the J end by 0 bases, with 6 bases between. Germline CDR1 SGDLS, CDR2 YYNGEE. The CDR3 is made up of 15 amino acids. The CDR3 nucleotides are TGTGCCAGCAGCGTAGGGACTGCAACTAATGAAAAACTGTTTTTT. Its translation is CASSVGTATNEKLFF.

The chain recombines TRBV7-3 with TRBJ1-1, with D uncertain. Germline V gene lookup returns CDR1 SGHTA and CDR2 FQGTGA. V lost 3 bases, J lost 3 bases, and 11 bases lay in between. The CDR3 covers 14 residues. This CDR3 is CASSLRPKDTEAFF. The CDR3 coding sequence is TGTGCCAGCAGCTTGCGCCCCAAGGACACTGAAGCTTTCTTT.

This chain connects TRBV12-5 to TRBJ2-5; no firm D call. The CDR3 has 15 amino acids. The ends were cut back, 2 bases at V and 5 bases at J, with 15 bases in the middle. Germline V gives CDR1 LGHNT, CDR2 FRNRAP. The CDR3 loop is CASGLMGQPGETQYF. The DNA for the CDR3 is TGTGCTAGTGGTTTGATGGGCCAGCCTGGGGAGACCCAGTACTTC.

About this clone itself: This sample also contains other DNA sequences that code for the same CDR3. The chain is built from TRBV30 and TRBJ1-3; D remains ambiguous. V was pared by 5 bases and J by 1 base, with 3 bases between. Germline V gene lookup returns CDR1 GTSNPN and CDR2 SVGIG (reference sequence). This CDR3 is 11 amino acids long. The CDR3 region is CAWRSGNTIYF. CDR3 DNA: TGTGCCTGGCGGTCTGGAAACACCATATATTTT.